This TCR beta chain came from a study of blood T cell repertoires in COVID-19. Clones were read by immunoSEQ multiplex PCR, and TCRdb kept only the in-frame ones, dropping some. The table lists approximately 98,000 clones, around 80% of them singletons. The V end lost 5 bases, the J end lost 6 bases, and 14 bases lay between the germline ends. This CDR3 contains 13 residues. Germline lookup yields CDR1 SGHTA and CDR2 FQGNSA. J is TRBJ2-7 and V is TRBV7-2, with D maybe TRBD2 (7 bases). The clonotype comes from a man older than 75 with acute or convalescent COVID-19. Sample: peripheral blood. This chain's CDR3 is CASSKRGGFEQYF. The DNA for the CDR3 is TGTGCCAGCAGCAAAAGGGGGGGCTTCGAGCAGTACTTC.